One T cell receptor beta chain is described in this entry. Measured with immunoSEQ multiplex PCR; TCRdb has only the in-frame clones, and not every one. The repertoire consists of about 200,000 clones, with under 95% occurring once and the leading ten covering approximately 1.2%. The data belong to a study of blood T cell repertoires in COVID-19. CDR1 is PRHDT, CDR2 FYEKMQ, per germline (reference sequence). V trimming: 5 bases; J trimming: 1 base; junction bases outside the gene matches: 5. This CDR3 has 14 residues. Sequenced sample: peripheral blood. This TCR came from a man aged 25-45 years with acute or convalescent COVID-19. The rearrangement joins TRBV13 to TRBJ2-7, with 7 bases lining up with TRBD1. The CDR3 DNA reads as TGTGCCAGCAGCGAATCGACAGGGTCCTACGAGCAGTACTTC. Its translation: CASSESTGSYEQYF.